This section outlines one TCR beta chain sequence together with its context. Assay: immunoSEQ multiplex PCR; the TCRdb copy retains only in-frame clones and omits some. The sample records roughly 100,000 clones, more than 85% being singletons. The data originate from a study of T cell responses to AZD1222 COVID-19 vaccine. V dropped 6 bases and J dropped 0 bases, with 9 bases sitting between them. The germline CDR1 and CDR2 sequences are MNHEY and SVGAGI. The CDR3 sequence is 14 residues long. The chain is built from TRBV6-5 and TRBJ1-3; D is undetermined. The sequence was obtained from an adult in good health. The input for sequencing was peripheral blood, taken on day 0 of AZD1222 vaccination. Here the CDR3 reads CASSEGSSGNTIYF. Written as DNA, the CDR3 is TGTGCCAGCAGCGAGGGCAGCTCTGGAAACACCATATATTTT.